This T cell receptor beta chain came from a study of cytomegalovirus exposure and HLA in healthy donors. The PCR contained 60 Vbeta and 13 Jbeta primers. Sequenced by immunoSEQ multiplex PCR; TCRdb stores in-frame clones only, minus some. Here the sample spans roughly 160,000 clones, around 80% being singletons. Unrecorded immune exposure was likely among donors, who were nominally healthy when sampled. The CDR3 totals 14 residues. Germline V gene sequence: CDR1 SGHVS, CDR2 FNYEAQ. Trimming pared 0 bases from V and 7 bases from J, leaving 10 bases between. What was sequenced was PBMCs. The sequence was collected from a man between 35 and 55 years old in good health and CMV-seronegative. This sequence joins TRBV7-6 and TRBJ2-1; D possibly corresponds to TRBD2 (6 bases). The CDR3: CASSLAGGINEQFF. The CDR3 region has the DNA TGTGCCAGCAGCTTAGCGGGGGGAATAAATGAGCAGTTCTTC.